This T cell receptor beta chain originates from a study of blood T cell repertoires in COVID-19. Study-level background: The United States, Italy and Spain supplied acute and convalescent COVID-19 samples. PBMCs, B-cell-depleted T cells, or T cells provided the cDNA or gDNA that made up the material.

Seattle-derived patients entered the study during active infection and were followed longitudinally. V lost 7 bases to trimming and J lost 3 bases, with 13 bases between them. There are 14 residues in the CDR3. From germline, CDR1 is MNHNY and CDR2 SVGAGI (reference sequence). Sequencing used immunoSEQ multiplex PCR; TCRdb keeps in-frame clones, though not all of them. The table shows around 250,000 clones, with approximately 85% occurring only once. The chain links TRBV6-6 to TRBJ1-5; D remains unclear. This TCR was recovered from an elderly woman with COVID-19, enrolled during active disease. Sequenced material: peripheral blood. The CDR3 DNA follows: TGTGCCAGCACCGTAGGGAGTAACAATCAGCCCCAGCATTTT. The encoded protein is CASTVGSNNQPQHF.